This T cell receptor beta chain was sequenced in a study of OX40 agonist ivuxolimab in advanced cancers. Assay: immunoSEQ multiplex PCR; the TCRdb copy retains only in-frame clones and omits some. Among 75,000 to 95,000 clones, about 91% were seen once, and the ten largest hold roughly 0.5%. The sequencing used CD4+ or CD8+ T cells sorted from blood, collected in a trial of the OX40 agonist ivuxolimab. This clonotype originated in an adult with an advanced solid tumor such as melanoma, head and neck, liver or kidney cancer.

The CDR3 nucleotides are TGTGCCAGCAGCTTTGAGGGACTAGGCGAGGAGACCCAGTACTTC. Its translation is CASSFEGLGEETQYF. The V and J genes are TRBV7-3 and TRBJ2-5; TRBD2 agrees at 8 bases. Germline V gene lookup returns CDR1 SGHTA and CDR2 FQGTGA. The J segment lost 5 bases and the V segment lost 3 bases, leaving 8 bases of the junction unmatched. This CDR3 has 15 residues. Complete variable domain (other parts from reference TRBV7-3 and TRBJ2-5): GAGVSQTPSNKVTEKGKYVELRCDPISGHTALYWYRQSLGQGPEFLIYFQGTGAADDSGLPNDRFFAVRPEGSVSTLKIQRTERGDSAVYLCASSFEGLGEETQYFGPGTRLLVL.